This is a list of T cell receptor beta chains from one sample in a study of long-term antiretroviral therapy in people with HIV. Here immunoSEQ multiplex PCR was the method, and the copy in TCRdb shows in-frame clones only, minus some. The repertoire has roughly 20,000 clones, around 78% of them found once; the top ten carry 7.8%. The sample consisted of unsorted PBMCs, taken at the start of antiretroviral therapy, before treatment. The receptor set was obtained from a woman in her forties with HIV. The CDR3 runs from the conserved cysteine through the conserved F or W. Each record gives: D gene, V gene, clone size, J gene, CDR3 DNA, CDR3 protein. The D gene is left open where the match is weak. Clone size appears in some rows only: once, few, many, or a class for an expanded clone.

TRBD2,TRBV2,.,TRBJ2-3,TGTGCCAGCAGCGGTTACGGGACTAGCGGGGGGGCATTGCAGTATTTT,CASSGYGTSGGALQYF
TRBD1,TRBV6-1,.,TRBJ2-7,TGTGCCAGCAGACCCGGACAGGGGCGTTACGAGCAGTACTTC,CASRPGQGRYEQYF
.,TRBV18,.,TRBJ1-4,TGTGCCAGCTCACTATACCCCCTTGCCGGATGGGATAGTAATGAAAAACTGTTTTTT,CASSLYPLAGWDSNEKLFF
TRBD2,TRBV19,.,TRBJ2-3,TGTGCCAGTAGTAAGGGACTAGCGGGGGGGCTAGATACGCAGTATTTT,CASSKGLAGGLDTQYF
TRBD2,TRBV10-2,.,TRBJ2-5,TGCGCCAGCAGTGATCCTCCTAGCGGGGGGGTATTCAGAGAGACCCAGTACTTC,CASSDPPSGGVFRETQYF
TRBD1,TRBV27,.,TRBJ2-7,TGTGCCAGCAGTTTAATGCGGACAGGGGACTACGAGCAGTACTTC,CASSLMRTGDYEQYF
.,TRBV28,.,TRBJ2-1,TGTGCCAGCAGTTTGACAGCCCCCCCCAATGAGCAGTTCTTC,CASSLTAPPNEQFF
.,TRBV7-2,.,TRBJ2-3,TGTGCCAGCAGCTTCGGGGCGCCTCCGCAGTATTTT,CASSFGAPPQYF
.,TRBV25-1,few,TRBJ1-2,TGTGCCAGCAGTGGACAGGACTATGGCTACACCTTC,CASSGQDYGYTF
TRBD1,TRBV18,.,TRBJ2-1,TGTGCCAGCTCACCGGGGGACAGGGGCCCCCTTTACAATGAGCAGTTCTTC,CASSPGDRGPLYNEQFF
.,TRBV6-1,.,TRBJ1-2,TGTGCCAGCAGTGAAGACGTCTATGGCTACACCTTC,CASSEDVYGYTF
TRBD1,TRBV5-6,.,TRBJ1-1,TGTGCCAGCAGCGTGACAGGGGTTCCCACTGAAGCTTTCTTT,CASSVTGVPTEAFF
TRBD2,TRBV4-2,medium-sized,TRBJ2-3,TGTGCCAGCAGCCAAGGTGCGGGAGCACAGTCCGCAGATACGCAGTATTTT,CASSQGAGAQSADTQYF
.,TRBV28,.,TRBJ2-5,TGTGCCAGCAGAAAACCCGGAGGGGGGGGAGAGACCCAGTACTTC,CASRKPGGGGETQYF
.,TRBV5-1,.,TRBJ2-7,TGCGCCAGCAGCTCGACCACGACAGGACTTCCCTACGAGCAGTACTTC,CASSSTTTGLPYEQYF
.,TRBV5-1,.,TRBJ2-7,TGCGCCAGCGGTCAAGGGAACTCCTACGAGCAGTACTTC,CASGQGNSYEQYF
TRBD1,TRBV4-3,.,TRBJ1-2,TGCGCCAGCAGCCCTAGACAGGGGGCGGACTATGGCTACACCTTC,CASSPRQGADYGYTF
.,TRBV7-2,.,TRBJ1-2,TGTGCCAGCAGCTTTGGCACCCTTAGTGCGGGCGCTAACTATGGCTACACCTTC,CASSFGTLSAGANYGYTF
.,TRBV19,.,TRBJ2-7,TGTGCCAGTAGTATCCGGACTCAATACGAGCAGTACTTC,CASSIRTQYEQYF
TRBD1,TRBV5-4,.,TRBJ1-4,TGTGCCAGCAGCGCGACAGGGGGAACTAATGAAAAACTGTTTTTT,CASSATGGTNEKLFF
.,TRBV20-1,.,TRBJ1-3,TGCAGTGCTAGAGTAGAAAACACCATATATTTT,CSARVENTIYF
.,TRBV18,.,TRBJ2-3,TGTGCCAGCTCACCAGCGGCAGATACGCAGTATTTT,CASSPAADTQYF
.,TRBV6-6,.,TRBJ1-4,TGTGCCAGCCTGGGGACTAATGAAAAACTGTTTTTT,CASLGTNEKLFF
.,TRBV18,.,TRBJ1-5,TGTGCCAGCTCACCAGGGGAGAATCAGCCCCAGCATTTT,CASSPGENQPQHF
TRBD1,TRBV4-2,.,TRBJ2-5,TGTGCCAGCAGCACTCCGGGACAGGGAGGGGAGACCCAGTACTTC,CASSTPGQGGETQYF
.,TRBV7-3,.,TRBJ2-3,TGTGCCAGCAGCTATAACGGAGATACGCAGTATTTT,CASSYNGDTQYF
.,TRBV9,.,TRBJ2-7,TGTGCCAGCAGCGTAGGGACAAACGACTACGAGCAGTACTTC,CASSVGTNDYEQYF
TRBD2,TRBV6-1,.,TRBJ2-3,TGTGCCAGCAGACTAGCGGGGGGCACAGATACGCAGTATTTT,CASRLAGGTDTQYF
.,TRBV28,.,TRBJ2-3,TGTGCCAGCAGTTTCCGACAGGTTACAAGCACAGATACGCAGTATTTT,CASSFRQVTSTDTQYF
.,TRBV7-8,.,TRBJ2-5,TGTGCCAGCAGCTTGACCGAGAACCGGGGGATTCGGGAGACCCAGTACTTC,CASSLTENRGIRETQYF
TRBD1,TRBV7-3,.,TRBJ2-2,TGTGCCAGCAGCATTGAGGGACAGGGTTTTGGCGGGGAGCTGTTTTTT,CASSIEGQGFGGELFF
TRBD2,TRBV13,.,TRBJ2-7,TGTGCCAGCAGCTTCCCTGGGACTAACTCCTACGAGCAGTACTTC,CASSFPGTNSYEQYF
.,TRBV7-2,.,TRBJ1-1,TGTGCCAGCAGCTCCAGAGGGGGAGAAGCTTTCTTT,CASSSRGGEAFF
TRBD1,TRBV7-9,.,TRBJ2-7,TGTGCCAGCAGCATCCACGGACAGGCCGACGAGCAGTACTTC,CASSIHGQADEQYF
TRBD2,TRBV4-2,.,TRBJ2-5,TGTGCCAGCAGCCAAGATCGGGGGGGGCAAGAGACCCAGTACTTC,CASSQDRGGQETQYF
.,TRBV7-3,.,TRBJ2-2,TGTGCCAGCAGCCCTAAACCCCAAGGGCCGACGAACACCGGGGAGCTGTTTTTT,CASSPKPQGPTNTGELFF
TRBD1,TRBV10-3,.,TRBJ2-7,TGTGTGACTTCCGGGACAGGGGTGTCCTACGAGCAGTACTTC,CVTSGTGVSYEQYF
.,TRBV5-4,once,TRBJ2-7,TGTGGCTACAGGGCTTCCCTAAGCTCCTACGAGCAGTACTTC,CGYRASLSSYEQYF
.,TRBV10-3,.,TRBJ2-1,TGTGCCATCATCAGTGAGCCCGGCAATGAGCAGTTCTTC,CAIISEPGNEQFF
TRBD1,TRBV28,.,TRBJ1-1,TGTGCCAGCAGTTCGACAGGGAGAAGAACTGAAGCTTTCTTT,CASSSTGRRTEAFF
.,TRBV7-6,.,TRBJ1-1,TGTGCCAGCAGCCCTGGGGGTAAGAACACTGAAGCTTTCTTT,CASSPGGKNTEAFF
TRBD2,TRBV15,.,TRBJ2-3,TGTGCCACCAGCAGAGATGTAGCGGGGAAAAGCACAGATACGCAGTATTTT,CATSRDVAGKSTDTQYF
TRBD2,TRBV9,.,TRBJ2-5,TGTGCCAGCAGCGTAGCGTCCGGGACTAGGCTACAAGAGACCCAGTACTTC,CASSVASGTRLQETQYF
.,TRBV18,.,TRBJ2-3,TGTGCCAGCTCGTCCCAGAATGCGGGAACAGATACGCAGTATTTT,CASSSQNAGTDTQYF
TRBD2,TRBV5-1,once,TRBJ2-5,TGCGCCAGCAGCCCAGGGACTAGCAGCGAGACCCAGTACTTC,CASSPGTSSETQYF
.,TRBV7-3,.,TRBJ2-2,TGTGCCAGCAGCCCGAACACCGGGGAGCTGTTTTTT,CASSPNTGELFF
TRBD1,TRBV7-8,.,TRBJ2-3,TGTGCCAGCAGCTTAGGGCGCGGGACAGGGCAGGATACGCAGTATTTT,CASSLGRGTGQDTQYF